Each of the 9 T cell receptor beta chains below was sequenced from the same sample in a study of blood T cells in healthy people across ages. Alongside a J-beta primer mix, a sample-barcoded 5' primer served in a second PCR lasting roughly 7 to 11 cycles. TCRdb reanalysed the 5' RACE reads using MiXCR and keeps one entry per CDR3 protein. The repertoire holds around 800,000 distinct CDR3 sequences, with 40% to 65% as singletons. Sequencing was done on a sample of blood. The receptors shown here come from a man older than 75 in good health.

The V gene is TRBV5-1, the J gene TRBJ2-3; no clear D gene. Germline CDR1 SGHRS, CDR2 YFSETQ. The ends were cut back, 0 bases at V and 14 bases at J, with 16 bases in the middle. The CDR3 has 13 amino acids. CDR3 nucleotides: TGCGCCAGCAGCTTGGCCGGTAGATCGAACGCGTATTTT. Its protein is CASSLAGRSNAYF.

The CDR3 region has the DNA TGTGCCACGCAGGGAGGGTCCCGCTCCTACAATGAGCAGTTCTTC. The encoded protein is CATQGGSRSYNEQFF. The chain couples TRBV6-2 or TRBV6-3 to TRBJ2-1; 7 positions match TRBD2. CDR3 length equals 15 residues. Trimming removed 10 bases from V and 0 bases from J; junction bases left unmatched: 9. Germline V gene data show CDR1 as MNHEY and CDR2 as SVGEGT.

This clonotype was counted a few times. This chain links TRBV27 with TRBJ1-2, with 7 bases matching TRBD1. The V segment lost 6 bases and the J segment 8 bases; nucleotides outside the gene matches: 9. The CDR3 contains 13 residues. Looked up from germline, CDR1 is MNHEY and CDR2 is SMNVEV (reference sequence). The CDR3 spells CASSRGVGGGYTF. CDR3 nucleotides: TGTGCCAGCAGCCGGGGGGTAGGGGGCGGCTACACCTTC.

The chain has TRBV9 and TRBJ2-1; D is uncertain. The CDR3 runs 13 residues. V lost 0 bases and J 8 bases, leaving 9 bases between the germline ends. Germline loops: CDR1 SGDLS, CDR2 YYNGEE. CDR3 sequence reads: CASSVGPGHEQFF. The CDR3 DNA is TGTGCCAGCAGCGTAGGGCCTGGCCATGAGCAGTTCTTC.

The chain is built from TRBV12-3 or TRBV12-4 and TRBJ2-1; 10 bases are shared with TRBD2. With V trimmed by 5 bases and J by 8 bases, 9 bases remained unmatched. The CDR3 has 15 residues. CDR3 in DNA: TGTGCCAGCAGTCTACCTCGGCTAGCGGGAGATGAGCAGTTCTTC. The encoded protein is CASSLPRLAGDEQFF.

This clonotype was counted between two and nine times. The chain couples TRBV29-1 to TRBJ2-4; D not resolved. The ends were cut back, 0 bases at V and 3 bases at J, with 12 bases in the middle. In germline, CDR1 is SQVTM, CDR2 ANQGSEA. There are 15 residues in the CDR3. CDR3 nucleotides: TGCAGCGTTGAAGATACGAGGAAAGGCAAAAACATTCAGTACTTC. Its translation is CSVEDTRKGKNIQYF.

CDR3 in amino acids: CAISDPDMGVMAYEQYF. The CDR3 DNA reads as TGTGCCATCAGTGACCCGGACATGGGCGTGATGGCGTACGAGCAGTACTTC. The chain couples TRBV10-3 to TRBJ2-7; D is possibly TRBD1 (5 bases). Trimming left V 3 bases short and J 4 bases short, with 22 bases between. Per germline, CDR1 ENHRY and CDR2 SYGVKD. The CDR3 loop spans 17 amino acids.

This clonotype was found a few times. The rearrangement links TRBV11-1 to TRBJ1-2; TRBD1 matches at 10 bases. Germline lookup yields CDR1 SGHAT and CDR2 FQDESV (reference sequence). The CDR3 has 22 residues. Trimming took 1 base from V and 2 from J; bases not matched to a gene: 22. CDR3 nucleotide sequence: TGTGCCAGCAGCTTAGGACCCCGGGACAGGGGACCCTCGAATAAAGGGAACTATGGCTACACCTTC. Its translation: CASSLGPRDRGPSNKGNYGYTF.

This clonotype was seen a single time. V usage is TRBV9 and J usage is TRBJ2-1; 9 bases match TRBD2. Germline-derived CDR1 and CDR2 are SGDLS and YYNGEE. The CDR3 extends over 16 amino acids. The V segment lost 1 base and the J segment 4 bases; nucleotides outside the gene matches: 6. The DNA for the CDR3 is TGTGCCAGCAGCGTAAATCTAGCGGGACCGTACAATGAGCAGTTCTTC. Translation: CASSVNLAGPYNEQFF.